The subject of this entry is one T cell receptor beta chain. The antigen is unknown. The data are from a study of shared clonotypes between healthy human individuals. Looking at the study overall: Each donor's CD8 memory used one plate, CD8 naive two, each CD4 subset three.

Terminally differentiated effector memory CD45RA+ cells were excluded from the naive CD8 cells, which were CD45RO-negative and positively selected for CCR7. Within Nashville, Tennessee resided all donors, each a Caucasian adult. Only in-frame clones appear in the TCRdb table, and some are missing; sequencing was by immunoSEQ multiplex PCR. The profile covers around 580,000 clones, with roughly 98% appearing a single time and 0.3% taken by the ten largest. Germline values: CDR1 MGHRA, CDR2 YSYEKL. The CDR3 is 15 residues long. The V end lost 0 bases, the J end lost 6 bases, and 13 bases lay between the germline ends. Study results and limitations: Memory subsets generally showed smaller estimated richness than naive subsets did.

The sequence was collected from a man aged 25-40 years in good health. V usage is TRBV4-1 and J usage is TRBJ2-3; the D gene is possibly TRBD1 (6 bases). Input material: naive CD8+ T cells sorted from blood. The DNA for the CDR3 is TGCGCCAGCAGCCAAGAGGCCTATGGACAGGATACGCAGTATTTT. It specifies CASSQEAYGQDTQYF.